The rows below give T cell receptor beta chains drawn from one sample of a study of T cell repertoires in cytomegalovirus infection. Each CDR3 protein is one row after TCRdb ran MiXCR on the reads. The top ten hold about half of the sample, which has about 570,000 distinct CDR3 sequences, approximately 40% seen once. No antigen is known for these receptors. Sequencing used cultured PBMCs, obtained from culture after CMV antigen stimulation. Source of these receptors: a human donor in good health (CMV status not recorded). Some clones in this sample may be carry-over from other donors' samples. CDR3s leave out the opening cysteine and the closing phenylalanine or tryptophan. Each record gives: CDR3 protein, V gene, clone size. Only some rows state a clone size, as once, few, many or a class for expanded clones.

CDR3: ASSVASSYNEQF
V: TRBV7-2
size: few

CDR3: ASNEGRIYEQY
V: TRBV12-3/TRBV12-4
size: once

CDR3: ASSYWGFGYT
V: TRBV6-5
size: few

CDR3: ASSLAVVLDPGELF
V: TRBV11-2
size: NA

CDR3: SASFFRATDTQY
V: TRBV20-1
size: NA

CDR3: ASSFKGGPTGNTIC
V: TRBV7-2
size: NA

CDR3: ANPPGGSYNEQF
V: TRBV2
size: NA

CDR3: ASSPGWNTIY
V: TRBV28
size: NA

CDR3: ASSEGLGYRNEQF
V: TRBV7-2
size: few

CDR3: ASSPKQGAAFNEQF
V: TRBV7-2
size: many

CDR3: ASSESGFNGYT
V: TRBV25-1
size: NA

CDR3: ASGGTEAF
V: TRBV6-6
size: once

CDR3: ASRPRRDNYGYT
V: TRBV7-2
size: NA

CDR3: SARDGRDEKLF
V: TRBV20-1
size: NA

CDR3: ASSTRADTQY
V: TRBV19
size: few

CDR3: ASSLVVGGDTEAF
V: TRBV7-2
size: many

CDR3: ASSPTSAGAPYEQY
V: TRBV5-4
size: once

CDR3: ASSQDRDYEQY
V: TRBV4-1
size: NA

CDR3: ASSLYSPNTEAF
V: TRBV7-8
size: NA

CDR3: ASSYSGVDSPLH
V: TRBV6-6
size: NA

CDR3: ASSSFGSSGADTQY
V: TRBV6-5
size: NA

CDR3: ASSFRPIKGTGELF
V: TRBV7-2
size: NA

CDR3: ASSWDRNTEAF
V: TRBV7-2
size: many

CDR3: ASSFLELANEQF
V: TRBV7-9
size: NA

CDR3: ASRRATRLAGPTDTQY
V: TRBV27
size: NA

CDR3: AIRAGGVAETYTQY
V: TRBV10-3
size: NA

CDR3: ASSYSPVPAEAF
V: TRBV6-6
size: NA

CDR3: ASSRGVLGTAPPEQF
V: TRBV18
size: few

CDR3: ASTQQLANYGYT
V: TRBV2
size: NA

CDR3: ASSEALLGPGEAF
V: TRBV2
size: few

CDR3: ASTPQGQGFGYEQY
V: TRBV19
size: few

CDR3: ASSPFSGGWEYGYT
V: TRBV4-1
size: few

CDR3: ASSYGWRAQPQH
V: TRBV6-2/TRBV6-3
size: NA

CDR3: ASSLGGTGQGNEQF
V: TRBV5-4
size: few

CDR3: ASNKLGYHETQY
V: TRBV5-6
size: NA

CDR3: ASSQTGFNSPLH
V: TRBV6-8
size: NA

CDR3: ASGLKAKKTHSTDTQY
V: TRBV12-5
size: NA

CDR3: AWSGSAGVTDTQY
V: TRBV30
size: once

CDR3: ASSLGRASTDTQY
V: TRBV7-2
size: many

CDR3: ASSLIAGLETQY
V: TRBV5-1
size: NA

CDR3: ASSGAGYNYEQY
V: TRBV27
size: few

CDR3: ASSLTGYGYEQY
V: TRBV7-8
size: few

CDR3: ASRTGGLEAF
V: TRBV6-2/TRBV6-3
size: few

CDR3: ASTDRALTKQY
V: TRBV28
size: NA

CDR3: ASSIKGPKSYEQY
V: TRBV19
size: NA

CDR3: SARDSYGNQPQH
V: TRBV20-1
size: few

CDR3: ASSPPLNGYT
V: TRBV12-3/TRBV12-4
size: NA

CDR3: ASSSTSGANNEQF
V: TRBV12-3/TRBV12-4
size: few

CDR3: ASSARGLSTDTQY
V: TRBV7-9
size: once

CDR3: ASSNWTRGGPYYGYT
V: TRBV19
size: NA

CDR3: ASRWGPGTLAYEQY
V: TRBV6-6
size: few

CDR3: ASSSPGVNEKLF
V: TRBV28
size: NA

CDR3: ASSYDGKQETQY
V: TRBV6-8
size: NA

CDR3: ASGLPPPETQY
V: TRBV12-5
size: NA

CDR3: ASREGIHEQY
V: TRBV6-5
size: NA

CDR3: ASSLPNRGNEKLF
V: TRBV12-3/TRBV12-4
size: NA

CDR3: ASGQTGYSGYT
V: TRBV6-2/TRBV6-3
size: few

CDR3: SARQGPNGRSPLH
V: TRBV20-1
size: few

CDR3: ASSLGRDRIQY
V: TRBV7-2
size: many

CDR3: ASSHTGTRVPNIQY
V: TRBV6-5
size: NA